The rows below give T cell receptor beta chains drawn from one sample of a study of cytomegalovirus exposure and HLA in healthy donors. The method was immunoSEQ multiplex PCR; TCRdb's version includes in-frame clones alone and lacks a portion of them. Found here are fewer than 250,000 clones, around 81% of them singletons; the top ten hold roughly 10%. Sequences were obtained from PBMCs. Every receptor here comes from a woman aged 50 to 60 in good health and CMV-seropositive. The CDR3 runs from the conserved cysteine through the conserved F or W. Fields, in order: V gene, J gene, CDR3 protein.

v_call: TRBV9; j_call: TRBJ1-2; cdr3_aa: CASSEPSYGYTF
v_call: TRBV5-1; j_call: TRBJ1-5; cdr3_aa: CASSLDSLDNQPQHF
v_call: TRBV19; j_call: TRBJ2-2; cdr3_aa: CASSSGGAVNTGELFF
v_call: TRBV9; j_call: TRBJ1-2; cdr3_aa: CASSRSTGGDGYTF
v_call: TRBV2; j_call: TRBJ1-5; cdr3_aa: CASSNERNQPQHF
v_call: TRBV7-2; j_call: TRBJ2-5; cdr3_aa: CASSLVQGREETQYF
v_call: TRBV11-2; j_call: TRBJ2-7; cdr3_aa: CASSLIEVSGVVTGEQYF
v_call: TRBV28; j_call: TRBJ2-7; cdr3_aa: CASTVTLGGSYEQYF
v_call: TRBV5-1; j_call: TRBJ2-2; cdr3_aa: CASKYSSGELFF
v_call: TRBV21-1; j_call: TRBJ2-5; cdr3_aa: CASSIYVYLETQYF
v_call: TRBV7-2; j_call: TRBJ2-5; cdr3_aa: CASSSGRTGQETQYF
v_call: TRBV5-4; j_call: TRBJ1-1; cdr3_aa: CASSLQRTMNTEAFF
v_call: TRBV30; j_call: NA; cdr3_aa: CAWIETGGRGNEQYF
v_call: TRBV5-1; j_call: TRBJ2-1; cdr3_aa: CASSLRSGGEQFF
v_call: TRBV19; j_call: TRBJ2-4; cdr3_aa: CASSRLAGGQGKNIQYF
v_call: TRBV18; j_call: TRBJ1-5; cdr3_aa: CASSPSGGNQPQHF
v_call: TRBV7-3; j_call: TRBJ1-2; cdr3_aa: CASSLTGADGYTF
v_call: TRBV7-9; j_call: TRBJ1-2; cdr3_aa: CASSADSGVGYTF